Below, 15 T cell receptor beta chains from the same sample are listed, as sequenced in a study of technical replicates of blood from a handful of donors. Clones were sequenced by immunoSEQ multiplex PCR, and TCRdb holds only the in-frame ones, with some missing. The sample includes some 60,000 clones, about 86% of them seen just once. Specimen: PBMCs. These receptors all stem from a human donor in good health. Some clones in this sample may be carry-over from other donors' samples.

The rearrangement links TRBV19 to TRBJ1-2; perhaps TRBD1 as D (5 bases). The CDR3 sequence is 13 residues long. CDR1 and CDR2 from the germline V gene are LNHDA and SQIVND (reference sequence). V was cut by 6 bases and J by 2 bases, with 10 bases left in between. The CDR3 bases are TGTGCCAGTAGGCGGGACGGCAACTATGGCTACACCTTC. It is translated as CASRRDGNYGYTF.

The chain carries TRBV7-2 and TRBJ1-1; D may be TRBD1 (5 bases). Deletions cut 5 bases from V and 6 bases from J, with 16 bases between. The CDR3 contains 14 residues. CDR1 is SGHTA and CDR2 is FQGNSA in the germline V gene. CDR3 DNA sequence: TGTGCCAGCAGCAAACCCAGGCGGGGGGCTGAAGCTTTCTTT. Encoded protein: CASSKPRRGAEAFF.

J is TRBJ2-1 and V is TRBV19; 11 bases map to TRBD2. J gave up 7 bases and V 3 bases, and 2 bases lay outside the gene matches. There are 14 residues in the CDR3. The germline V gene encodes CDR1 LNHDA and CDR2 SQIVND (reference sequence). Here the CDR3 reads CASSMLAGGNEQFF. CDR3 DNA sequence: TGTGCCAGTAGTATGCTAGCGGGAGGAAATGAGCAGTTCTTC. Complete variable domain (other parts from reference TRBV19 and TRBJ2-1): DGGITQSPKYLFRKEGQNVTLSCEQNLNHDAMYWYRQDPGQGLRLIYYSQIVNDFQKGDIAEGYSVSREKKESFPLTVTSAQKNPTAFYLCASSMLAGGNEQFFGPGTRLTVL.

J is TRBJ2-5 and V is TRBV5-1, with 10 positions matching TRBD2. Per germline, CDR1 SGHRS and CDR2 YFSETQ. V dropped 0 bases and J dropped 0; count of bases not matched to a gene: 2. This CDR3 is 16 amino acids long. The CDR3 is CASSLGSGGYQETQYF. CDR3 DNA sequence: TGCGCCAGCAGCTTGGGTAGCGGGGGGTACCAAGAGACCCAGTACTTC.

The chain recombines TRBV4-1 with TRBJ1-1, with a tentative D call TRBD1 (5 bases). Trimming removed 4 bases at V and 5 bases at J, with 17 bases between. The CDR3 runs 15 residues. Germline V CDR1 and CDR2: MGHRA, YSYEKL. This chain's CDR3 is CASSLTPGGATEAFF. The CDR3 DNA reads as TGCGCCAGCAGCCTTACACCCGGGGGAGCGACTGAAGCTTTCTTT.

This chain links TRBV11-2 with TRBJ1-2; 7 bases agree with TRBD1. Germline assignment: CDR1 SGHAT and CDR2 FQNNGV. V shed 5 bases, J shed 8 bases, and the junction held 8 bases outside the gene matches. This CDR3 has 13 residues. CDR3 coding DNA: TGTGCCAGCAGCCCCGACAGGGCAGGGGGCTACACCTTC. Its translation is CASSPDRAGGYTF.

The genes are TRBV6-5 and TRBJ2-7, with D possibly TRBD2 on 6 matching bases. This CDR3 has 16 residues. Germline CDR1 is MNHEY and CDR2 is SVGAGI. V gave up 3 bases and J gave up 0 bases, with 15 bases separating them. CDR3 region: CASSYHPLASSYEQYF. The CDR3 DNA reads TGTGCCAGCAGTTATCACCCCCTAGCGAGCTCCTACGAGCAGTACTTC.

This chain links TRBV19 with TRBJ1-1, with 11 bases fitting TRBD1. Germline CDR1 is LNHDA and CDR2 is SQIVND (reference sequence). The length of the CDR3 is 15 residues. The J segment lost 4 bases and the V segment lost 3 bases, leaving 4 bases of the junction unmatched. The CDR3 is CASSMGQGVFTEAFF. The CDR3 bases are TGTGCCAGTAGTATGGGACAGGGGGTTTTCACTGAAGCTTTCTTT. Full variable domain (outside the CDR3, taken from reference TRBV19 and TRBJ1-1): DGGITQSPKYLFRKEGQNVTLSCEQNLNHDAMYWYRQDPGQGLRLIYYSQIVNDFQKGDIAEGYSVSREKKESFPLTVTSAQKNPTAFYLCASSMGQGVFTEAFFGQGTRLTVV.

The chain employs TRBV5-4 and TRBJ1-6, with 7 bases fitting TRBD1. The V and J ends lost 0 bases and 7 bases, in that order; junction bases with no gene match: 4. Germline values: CDR1 SGHNT, CDR2 YYREEE (reference sequence). The CDR3 has 15 residues. For the CDR3, the DNA is TGTGCCAGCAGCTTGGAACCAGGGGGAAATTCACCCCTCCACTTT. It encodes CASSLEPGGNSPLHF.

The CDR3 protein is CASSESGTSGTYEQYF. The CDR3 nucleotides are TGTGCCAGCAGTGAGTCCGGGACTAGCGGGACCTACGAGCAGTACTTC. This chain links TRBV25-1 with TRBJ2-7, with TRBD2 identical over 13 bases. Germline V gene data show CDR1 as MGHDK and CDR2 as SYGVNS. The CDR3 is 16 amino acids. J lost 2 bases, V lost 3 bases, and 4 bases had no gene match.

CDR3 sequence: CASSVGQGGGNTIYF. The CDR3 DNA sequence: TGTGCCAGCAGCGTAGGCCAGGGCGGTGGAAACACCATATATTTT. The chain employs TRBV9 and TRBJ1-3; TRBD1 might be the D (5 bases). Deletions cut 0 bases from V and 3 bases from J, with 10 bases between. The CDR3 has 15 amino acids. CDR1 is SGDLS, CDR2 YYNGEE, per germline.

The rearrangement uses TRBV10-3 and TRBJ1-3; 8 bases agree with TRBD1. The CDR3 has 17 amino acids. Germline-derived CDR1 and CDR2 are ENHRY and SYGVKD. V shed 3 bases and J 3 bases; nucleotides not matched to a gene: 10. This CDR3 reads CAISDHGQGRLGNTIYF. The CDR3 DNA reads as TGTGCCATCAGTGATCACGGACAGGGTAGACTTGGAAACACCATATATTTT.

V gene TRBV30 combines with J gene TRBJ2-5; D is unresolved. The CDR3 is made up of 11 amino acids. Germline assignment: CDR1 GTSNPN and CDR2 SVGIG (reference sequence). Trimming stripped 0 bases from V and 5 bases from J, with 4 bases between. CDR3 DNA sequence: TGTGCCTGGAGTGTACGGGAGACCCAGTACTTC. Translation gives CAWSVRETQYF.

This sequence joins TRBV9 and TRBJ2-7; TRBD1 agrees at 9 bases. With 4 bases clipped from V and 3 bases from J, the junction kept 11 bases outside the gene matches. The length of the CDR3 is 16 residues. Germline CDR1 reads SGDLS; CDR2 reads YYNGEE. The DNA of the CDR3 is TGTGCCAGCAGCCCCCGCTGGGGACAGGGTTACTACGAGCAGTACTTC. Amino acid sequence: CASSPRWGQGYYEQYF.

This rearrangement joins TRBV7-9 to TRBJ1-4; 11 bases line up with TRBD1. Germline lookup yields CDR1 SEHNR and CDR2 FQNEAQ (reference sequence). The CDR3 is made up of 15 amino acids. V was pared by 5 bases and J by 4 bases, with 3 bases of the junction left unmatched. CDR3 region: CASSGGQGVNEKLFF. DNA of the CDR3: TGTGCCAGCAGCGGGGGACAGGGGGTTAATGAAAAACTGTTTTTT. The full variable domain, its missing parts supplied by reference TRBV7-9 and TRBJ1-4, is DTGVSQNPRHKITKRGQNVTFRCDPISEHNRLYWYRQTLGQGPEFLTYFQNEAQLEKSRLLSDRFSAERPKGSFSTLEIQRTEQGDSAMYLCASSGGQGVNEKLFFGSGTQLSVL.